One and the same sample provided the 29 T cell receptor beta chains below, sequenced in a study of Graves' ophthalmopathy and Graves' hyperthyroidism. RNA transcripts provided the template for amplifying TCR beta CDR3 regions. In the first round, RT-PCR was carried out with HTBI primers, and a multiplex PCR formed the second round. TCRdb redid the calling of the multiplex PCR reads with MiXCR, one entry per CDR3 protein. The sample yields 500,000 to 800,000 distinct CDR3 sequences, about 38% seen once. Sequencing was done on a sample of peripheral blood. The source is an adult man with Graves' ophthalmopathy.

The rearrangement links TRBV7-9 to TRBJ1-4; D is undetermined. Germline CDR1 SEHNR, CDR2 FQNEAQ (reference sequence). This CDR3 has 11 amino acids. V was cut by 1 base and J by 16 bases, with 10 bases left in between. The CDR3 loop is CASSLGTSPFF. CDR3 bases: TGTGCCAGCAGCTTAGGGACGTCACCGTTTTTT.

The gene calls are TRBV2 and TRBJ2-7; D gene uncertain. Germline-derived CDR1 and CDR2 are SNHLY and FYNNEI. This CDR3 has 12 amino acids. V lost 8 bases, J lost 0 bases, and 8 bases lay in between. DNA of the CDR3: TGTGCCAGCGGACGGAACTCCTACGAGCAGTACTTC. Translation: CASGRNSYEQYF.

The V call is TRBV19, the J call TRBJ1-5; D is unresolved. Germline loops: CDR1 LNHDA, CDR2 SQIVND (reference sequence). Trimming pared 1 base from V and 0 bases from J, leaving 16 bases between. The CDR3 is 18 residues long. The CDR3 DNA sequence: TGTGCCAGTAGTATAGCGTCCGTCTGGGAGTATAGCAATCAGCCCCAGCATTTT. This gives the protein CASSIASVWEYSNQPQHF.

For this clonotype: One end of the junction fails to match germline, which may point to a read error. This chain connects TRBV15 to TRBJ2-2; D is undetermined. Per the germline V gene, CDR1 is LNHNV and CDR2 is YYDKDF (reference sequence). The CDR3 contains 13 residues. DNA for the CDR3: TGCGCCACCAACAGAGATATCAACGGGGAGCTGTTTTTT. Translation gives CATNRDINGELFF.

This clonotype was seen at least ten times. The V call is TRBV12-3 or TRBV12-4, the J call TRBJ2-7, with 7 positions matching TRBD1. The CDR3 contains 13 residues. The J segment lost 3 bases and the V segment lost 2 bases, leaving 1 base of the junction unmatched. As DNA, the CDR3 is TGTGCCAGCAGTTTACGGGACAGCTACGAGCAGTACTTC. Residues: CASSLRDSYEQYF.

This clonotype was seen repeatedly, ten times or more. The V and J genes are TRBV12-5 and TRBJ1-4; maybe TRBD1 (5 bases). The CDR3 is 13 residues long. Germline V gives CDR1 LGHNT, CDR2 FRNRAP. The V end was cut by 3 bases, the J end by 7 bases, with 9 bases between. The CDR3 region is CASGLPGTEKLFF. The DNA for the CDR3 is TGTGCTAGTGGTTTACCTGGGACTGAAAAACTGTTTTTT.

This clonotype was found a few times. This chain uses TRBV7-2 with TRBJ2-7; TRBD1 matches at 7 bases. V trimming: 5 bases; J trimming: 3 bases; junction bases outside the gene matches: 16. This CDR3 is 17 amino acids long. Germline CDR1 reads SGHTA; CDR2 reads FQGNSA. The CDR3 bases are TGTGCCAGCAGCCAAGACCATCGGACAGGAAGGAACTACGAGCAGTACTTC. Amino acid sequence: CASSQDHRTGRNYEQYF.

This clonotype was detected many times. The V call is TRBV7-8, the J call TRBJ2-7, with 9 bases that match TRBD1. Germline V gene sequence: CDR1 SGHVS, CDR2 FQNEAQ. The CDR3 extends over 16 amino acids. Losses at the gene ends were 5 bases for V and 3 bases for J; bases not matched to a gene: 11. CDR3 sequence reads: CASSPSRDRELYEQYF. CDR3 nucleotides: TGTGCCAGCAGCCCGTCCCGGGACAGGGAACTCTACGAGCAGTACTTC.

In nucleotides, the CDR3 is TGTGCCAGCAGCTTTAAGACTAGCGGGAGCTCCTACGAGCAGTACTTC. The encoded protein is CASSFKTSGSSYEQYF. The rearrangement uses TRBV7-2 and TRBJ2-7, with TRBD2 matching 12 bases. Unmatched junction bases numbered 3, after V lost 3 bases and J lost 0 bases. Germline values: CDR1 SGHTA, CDR2 FQGNSA. This CDR3 contains 16 residues.

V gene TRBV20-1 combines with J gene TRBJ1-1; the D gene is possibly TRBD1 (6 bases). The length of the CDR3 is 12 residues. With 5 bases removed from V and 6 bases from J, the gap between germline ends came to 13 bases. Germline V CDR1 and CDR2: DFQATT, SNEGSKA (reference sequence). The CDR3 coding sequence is TGCAGTGCTCCAGGGGTGGGGGCTGAAGCTTTCTTT. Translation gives CSAPGVGAEAFF.

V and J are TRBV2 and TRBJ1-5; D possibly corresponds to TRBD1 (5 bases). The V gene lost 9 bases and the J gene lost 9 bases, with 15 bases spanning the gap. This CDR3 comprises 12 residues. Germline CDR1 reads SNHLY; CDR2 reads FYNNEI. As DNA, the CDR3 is TGTGCCAGAAGCGGGACTCGTTGGCCCCAGCATTTT. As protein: CARSGTRWPQHF.

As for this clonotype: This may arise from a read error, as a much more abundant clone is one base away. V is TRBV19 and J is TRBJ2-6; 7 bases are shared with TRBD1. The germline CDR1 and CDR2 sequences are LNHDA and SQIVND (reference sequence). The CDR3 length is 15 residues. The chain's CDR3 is CASSDRASGAYVLTF. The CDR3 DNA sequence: TGTGCCAGTAGCGACAGGGCCTCTGGGGCCTACGTCCTGACTTTC.

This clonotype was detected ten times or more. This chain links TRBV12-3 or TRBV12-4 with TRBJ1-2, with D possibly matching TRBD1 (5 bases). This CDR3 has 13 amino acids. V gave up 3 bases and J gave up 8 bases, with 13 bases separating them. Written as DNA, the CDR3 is TGTGCCAGCAGTTTGGGGTGGGGCGGCGGCTACACCTTC. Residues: CASSLGWGGGYTF.

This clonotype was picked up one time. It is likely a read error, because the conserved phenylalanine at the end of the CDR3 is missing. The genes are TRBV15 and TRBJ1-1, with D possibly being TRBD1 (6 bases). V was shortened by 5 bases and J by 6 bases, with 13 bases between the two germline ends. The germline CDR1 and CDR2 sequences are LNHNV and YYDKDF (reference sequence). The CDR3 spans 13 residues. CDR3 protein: CATSGGGVPEAFV. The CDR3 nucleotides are TGTGCCACCAGCGGAGGGGGAGTTCCTGAAGCTTTCGTT.

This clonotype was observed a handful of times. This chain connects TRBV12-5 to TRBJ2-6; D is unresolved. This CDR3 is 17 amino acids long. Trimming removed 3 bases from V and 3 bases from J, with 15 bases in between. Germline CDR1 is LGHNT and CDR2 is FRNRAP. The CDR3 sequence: CASGFGGPRRGANVLTF. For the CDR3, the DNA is TGTGCTAGTGGTTTTGGCGGTCCGCGACGTGGGGCCAACGTCCTGACTTTC.

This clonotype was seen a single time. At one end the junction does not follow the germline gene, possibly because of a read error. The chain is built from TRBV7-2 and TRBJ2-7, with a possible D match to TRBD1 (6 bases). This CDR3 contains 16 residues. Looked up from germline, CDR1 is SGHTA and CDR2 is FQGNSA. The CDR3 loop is CANSQATGQSLYEQYF. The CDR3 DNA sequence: TGTGCCAACAGCCAAGCTACAGGGCAAAGCCTCTACGAGCAGTACTTC.

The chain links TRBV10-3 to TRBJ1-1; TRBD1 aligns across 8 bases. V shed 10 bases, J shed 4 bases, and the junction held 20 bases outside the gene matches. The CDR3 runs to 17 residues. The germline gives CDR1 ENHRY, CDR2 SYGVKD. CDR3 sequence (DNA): TGTGCCAGCAAGGGGTATACGACAGGGGATATCGGCACTGAAGCTTTCTTT. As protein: CASKGYTTGDIGTEAFF.

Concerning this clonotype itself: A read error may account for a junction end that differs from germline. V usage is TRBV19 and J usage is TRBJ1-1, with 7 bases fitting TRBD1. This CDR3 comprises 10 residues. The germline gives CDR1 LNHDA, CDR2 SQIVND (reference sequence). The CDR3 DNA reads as TGTGCCAGTCGGCGGGGAGGGGGCGGTTTT. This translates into CASRRGGGGF.

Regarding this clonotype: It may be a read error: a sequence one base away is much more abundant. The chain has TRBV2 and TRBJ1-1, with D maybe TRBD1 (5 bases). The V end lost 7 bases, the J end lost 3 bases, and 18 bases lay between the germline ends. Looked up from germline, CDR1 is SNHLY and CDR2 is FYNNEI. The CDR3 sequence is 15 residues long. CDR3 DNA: TGTGCCAGCACCTCACGACGGGGGATGGACACTGAAGCTTTCTTT. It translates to CASTSRRGMDTEAFF.

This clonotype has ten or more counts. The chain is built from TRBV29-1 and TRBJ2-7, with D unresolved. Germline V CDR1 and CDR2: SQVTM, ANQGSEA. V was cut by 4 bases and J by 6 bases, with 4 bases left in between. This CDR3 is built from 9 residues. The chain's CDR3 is CSVVVEQYF. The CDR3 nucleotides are TGCAGCGTTGTGGTCGAGCAGTACTTC.

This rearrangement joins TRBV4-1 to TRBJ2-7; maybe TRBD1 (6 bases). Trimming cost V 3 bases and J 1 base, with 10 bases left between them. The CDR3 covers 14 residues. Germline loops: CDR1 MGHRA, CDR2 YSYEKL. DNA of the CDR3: TGCGCCAGCAGCCATTTGGGGACATCCTACGAGCAGTACTTC. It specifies CASSHLGTSYEQYF.

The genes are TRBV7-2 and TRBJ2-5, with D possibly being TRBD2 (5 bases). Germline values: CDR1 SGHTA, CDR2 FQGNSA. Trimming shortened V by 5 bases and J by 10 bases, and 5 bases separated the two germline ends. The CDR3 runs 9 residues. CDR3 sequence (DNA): TGTGCCAGCAGCCGGGACCAGTACTTC. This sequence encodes CASSRDQYF.

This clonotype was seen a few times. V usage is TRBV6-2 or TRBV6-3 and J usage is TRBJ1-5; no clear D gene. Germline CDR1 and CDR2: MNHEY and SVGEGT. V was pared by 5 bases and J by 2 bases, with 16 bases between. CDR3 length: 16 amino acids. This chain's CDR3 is CASSDPPHSGNQPQHF. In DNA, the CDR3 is TGTGCCAGCAGTGATCCTCCTCATAGCGGCAATCAGCCCCAGCATTTT.

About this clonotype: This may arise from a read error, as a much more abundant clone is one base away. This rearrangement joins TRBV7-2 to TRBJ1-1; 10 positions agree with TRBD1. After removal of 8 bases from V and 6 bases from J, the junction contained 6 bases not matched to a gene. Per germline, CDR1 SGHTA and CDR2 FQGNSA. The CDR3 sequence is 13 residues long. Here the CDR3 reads CASGYGQGAEAFF. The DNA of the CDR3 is TGTGCCAGCGGCTACGGACAGGGGGCTGAAGCTTTCTTT.

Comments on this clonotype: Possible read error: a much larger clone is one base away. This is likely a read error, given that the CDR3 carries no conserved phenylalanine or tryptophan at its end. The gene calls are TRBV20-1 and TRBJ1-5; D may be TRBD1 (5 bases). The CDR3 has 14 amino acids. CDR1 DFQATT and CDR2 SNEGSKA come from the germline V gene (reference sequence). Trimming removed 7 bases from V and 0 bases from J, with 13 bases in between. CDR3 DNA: TGCAGTGTCCCGGACACCTTTAGCAATCAGCCCCAGCATTCT. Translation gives CSVPDTFSNQPQHS.

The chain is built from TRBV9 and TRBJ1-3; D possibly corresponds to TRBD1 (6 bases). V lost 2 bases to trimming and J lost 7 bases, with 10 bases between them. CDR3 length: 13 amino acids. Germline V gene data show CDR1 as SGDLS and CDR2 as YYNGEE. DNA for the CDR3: TGTGCCAGCAGCGTCAGGGGCGAGAACACCATATATTTT. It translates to CASSVRGENTIYF.

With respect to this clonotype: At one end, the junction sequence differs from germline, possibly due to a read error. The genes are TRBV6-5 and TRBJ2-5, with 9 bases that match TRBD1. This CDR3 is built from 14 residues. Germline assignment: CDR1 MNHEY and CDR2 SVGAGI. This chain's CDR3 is CAISDGDREETQYF. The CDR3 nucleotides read TGTGCCATCAGTGACGGGGACAGGGAAGAGACCCAGTACTTC.

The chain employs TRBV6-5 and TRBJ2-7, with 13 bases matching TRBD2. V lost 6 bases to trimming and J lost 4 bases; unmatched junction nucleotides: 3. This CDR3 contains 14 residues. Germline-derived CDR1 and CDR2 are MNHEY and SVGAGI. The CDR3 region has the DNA TGTGCCAGCAGGGGACTAGCGGGGATGTACGAGCAGTACTTC. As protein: CASRGLAGMYEQYF.

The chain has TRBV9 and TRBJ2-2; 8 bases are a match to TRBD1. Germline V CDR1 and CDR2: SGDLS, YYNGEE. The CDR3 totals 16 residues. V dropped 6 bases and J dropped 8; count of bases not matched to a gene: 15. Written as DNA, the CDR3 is TGTGCCAGCACCCCAAGTCCCAGGGGGCATGGTGGGGAGCTGTTTTTT. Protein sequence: CASTPSPRGHGGELFF.